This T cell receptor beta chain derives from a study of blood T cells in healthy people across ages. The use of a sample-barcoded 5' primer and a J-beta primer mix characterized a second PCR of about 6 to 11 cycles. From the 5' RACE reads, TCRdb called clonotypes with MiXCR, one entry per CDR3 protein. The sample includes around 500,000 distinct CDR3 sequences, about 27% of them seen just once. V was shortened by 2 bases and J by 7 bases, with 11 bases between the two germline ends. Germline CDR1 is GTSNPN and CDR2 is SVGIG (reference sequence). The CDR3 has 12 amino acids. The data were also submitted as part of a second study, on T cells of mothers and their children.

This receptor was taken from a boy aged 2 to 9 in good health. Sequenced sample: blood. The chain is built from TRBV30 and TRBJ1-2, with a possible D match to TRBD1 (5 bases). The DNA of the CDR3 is TGTGCCTGGAGTATCCGAAGGGGTGGCTACACCTTC. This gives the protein CAWSIRRGGYTF.